This T cell receptor beta chain was identified during a study of CD8+ T cells in alopecia areata. Points from the study as a whole: Elevated clonality characterized lesional scalp relative to normal scalp, particularly in alopecia totalis/universalis.

To note about this clone: The antigen remains undetermined. The junction shows a germline mismatch at one end, possibly a read error.

It was from PBMCs that CD4+ and CD8+ T cells were sorted. Reverse transcription of extracted RNA yielded cDNA, which provided the sequencing template. The repertoire was sequenced with immunoSEQ multiplex PCR; TCRdb's copy has only in-frame clones and lacks some. This table has 200,000 or so clones, roughly 57% appearing once. The clonotype comes from a human donor with alopecia areata. Source: CD4+ T cells sorted from blood, taken at week 0.

The CDR3 reads CAWSLQSYDYTF. The CDR3 nucleotides are TGTGCCTGGAGCCTACAGTCCTATGACTACACCTTC. This chain connects TRBV30 to TRBJ1-2; no reliable D call. The CDR3 covers 12 residues. CDR1 is GTSNPN and CDR2 is SVGIG in the germline V gene (reference sequence).